This T cell receptor beta chain appears in the sequencing data of a study of shared clonotypes between healthy human individuals. CD8 cells classed as naive were CD45RO-negative and positively selected for CCR7, excluding terminally differentiated effector memory CD45RA+ cells. Donation came from healthy HIV-negative adults that had no recent acute infections or vaccinations. With regard to this clone: Its cognate antigen is unknown.

The study's findings and limits: Compared with clonotypes that all four donors shared, non-shared clonotypes had lower generation probabilities.

This table comes from immunoSEQ multiplex PCR, and its TCRdb copy is limited to in-frame clones, with some not included. The sample holds some 800,000 clones; roughly 92% are singletons and the top ten take around 24%. The sample was naive CD8+ T cells sorted from blood. The clonotype originates from a man younger than 40 in good health.

The CDR3 sequence is CASSMDSVTTYGYTF. Written as DNA, the CDR3 is TGTGCCAGCAGCATGGACAGCGTCACTACCTATGGCTACACCTTC. The rearrangement links TRBV5-4 to TRBJ1-2; D might be TRBD1 (6 bases). The V end lost 4 bases, the J end lost 4 bases, and 17 bases lay between the germline ends. Germline lookup yields CDR1 SGHNT and CDR2 YYREEE (reference sequence). The CDR3 is made up of 15 amino acids.